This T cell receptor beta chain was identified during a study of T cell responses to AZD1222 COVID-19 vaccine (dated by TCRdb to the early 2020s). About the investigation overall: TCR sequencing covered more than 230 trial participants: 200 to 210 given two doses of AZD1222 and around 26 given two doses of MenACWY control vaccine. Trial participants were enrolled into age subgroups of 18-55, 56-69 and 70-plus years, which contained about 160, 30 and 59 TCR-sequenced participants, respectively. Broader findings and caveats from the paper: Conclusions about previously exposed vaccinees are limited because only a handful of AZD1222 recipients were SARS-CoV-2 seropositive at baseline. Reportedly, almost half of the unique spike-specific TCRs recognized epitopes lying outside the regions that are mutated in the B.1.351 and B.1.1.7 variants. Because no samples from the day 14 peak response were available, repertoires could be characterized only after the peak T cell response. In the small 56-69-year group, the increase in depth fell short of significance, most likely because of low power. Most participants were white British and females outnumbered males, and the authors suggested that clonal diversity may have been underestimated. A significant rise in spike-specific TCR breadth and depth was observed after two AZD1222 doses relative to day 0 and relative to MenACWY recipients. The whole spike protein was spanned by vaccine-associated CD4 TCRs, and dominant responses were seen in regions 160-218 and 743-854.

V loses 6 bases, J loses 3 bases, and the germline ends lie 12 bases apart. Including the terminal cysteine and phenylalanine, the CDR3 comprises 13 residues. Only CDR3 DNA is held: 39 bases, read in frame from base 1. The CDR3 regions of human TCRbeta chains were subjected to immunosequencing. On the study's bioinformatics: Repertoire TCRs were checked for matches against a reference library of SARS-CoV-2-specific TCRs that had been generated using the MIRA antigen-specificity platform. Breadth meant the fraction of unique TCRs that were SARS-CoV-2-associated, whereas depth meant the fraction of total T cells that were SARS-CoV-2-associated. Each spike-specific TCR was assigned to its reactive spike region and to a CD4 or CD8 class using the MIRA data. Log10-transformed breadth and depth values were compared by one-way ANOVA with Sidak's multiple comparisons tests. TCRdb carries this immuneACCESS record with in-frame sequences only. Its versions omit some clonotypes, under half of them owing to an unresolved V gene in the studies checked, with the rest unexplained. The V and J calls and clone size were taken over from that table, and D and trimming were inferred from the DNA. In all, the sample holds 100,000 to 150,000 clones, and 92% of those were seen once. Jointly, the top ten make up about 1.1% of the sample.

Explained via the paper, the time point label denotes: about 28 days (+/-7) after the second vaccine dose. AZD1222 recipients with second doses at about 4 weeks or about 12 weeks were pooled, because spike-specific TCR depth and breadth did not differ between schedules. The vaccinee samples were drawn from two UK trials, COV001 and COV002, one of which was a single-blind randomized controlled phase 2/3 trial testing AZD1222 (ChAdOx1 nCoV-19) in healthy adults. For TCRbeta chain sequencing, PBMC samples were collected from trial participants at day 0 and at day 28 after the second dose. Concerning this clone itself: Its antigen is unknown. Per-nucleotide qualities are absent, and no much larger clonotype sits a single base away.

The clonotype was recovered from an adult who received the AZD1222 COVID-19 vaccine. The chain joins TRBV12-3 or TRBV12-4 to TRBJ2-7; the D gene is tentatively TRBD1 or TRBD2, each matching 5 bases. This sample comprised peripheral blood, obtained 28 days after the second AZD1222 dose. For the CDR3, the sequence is CASRGDRLYEQYF. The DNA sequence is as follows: TGTGCCAGCAGAGGGGACCGTCTCTACGAGCAGTACTTC.